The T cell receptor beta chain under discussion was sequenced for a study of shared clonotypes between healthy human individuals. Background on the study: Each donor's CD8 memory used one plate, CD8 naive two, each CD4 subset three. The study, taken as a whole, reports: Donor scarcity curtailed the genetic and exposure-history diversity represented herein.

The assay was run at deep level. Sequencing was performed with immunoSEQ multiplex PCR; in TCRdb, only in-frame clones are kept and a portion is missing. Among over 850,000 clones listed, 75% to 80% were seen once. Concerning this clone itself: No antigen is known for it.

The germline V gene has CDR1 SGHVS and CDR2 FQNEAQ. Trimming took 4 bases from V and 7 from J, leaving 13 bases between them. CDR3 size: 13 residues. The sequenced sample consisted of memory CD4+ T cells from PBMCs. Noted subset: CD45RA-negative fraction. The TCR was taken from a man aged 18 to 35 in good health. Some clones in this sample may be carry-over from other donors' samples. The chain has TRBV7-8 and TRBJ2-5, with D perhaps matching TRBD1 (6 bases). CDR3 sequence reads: CASSWGREGTQYF. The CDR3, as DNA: TGTGCCAGCAGCTGGGGGCGCGAGGGGACCCAGTACTTC.